The entry that follows covers one TCR beta chain sequence. This sample stems from a study of blood T cell repertoires in COVID-19. Unmatched junction bases numbered 13, after V lost 5 bases and J lost 4 bases. Germline CDR1 SGHAT, CDR2 FQNNGV. The CDR3 extends over 16 amino acids. The protocol was immunoSEQ multiplex PCR, while the TCRdb copy is restricted to in-frame clones and leaves out a portion. The data contain under 200,000 clones, about 83% of them singletons. This receptor was identified in a woman of 80 years or more with COVID-19, enrolled during active disease. The rearrangement links TRBV11-2 to TRBJ2-7; 8 nucleotides agree with TRBD1. Material: peripheral blood. CDR3 DNA: TGTGCCAGCAGCCCGACCCCCGGGACAGGCCCGTACGAGCAGTACTTC. Translated, it gives CASSPTPGTGPYEQYF.